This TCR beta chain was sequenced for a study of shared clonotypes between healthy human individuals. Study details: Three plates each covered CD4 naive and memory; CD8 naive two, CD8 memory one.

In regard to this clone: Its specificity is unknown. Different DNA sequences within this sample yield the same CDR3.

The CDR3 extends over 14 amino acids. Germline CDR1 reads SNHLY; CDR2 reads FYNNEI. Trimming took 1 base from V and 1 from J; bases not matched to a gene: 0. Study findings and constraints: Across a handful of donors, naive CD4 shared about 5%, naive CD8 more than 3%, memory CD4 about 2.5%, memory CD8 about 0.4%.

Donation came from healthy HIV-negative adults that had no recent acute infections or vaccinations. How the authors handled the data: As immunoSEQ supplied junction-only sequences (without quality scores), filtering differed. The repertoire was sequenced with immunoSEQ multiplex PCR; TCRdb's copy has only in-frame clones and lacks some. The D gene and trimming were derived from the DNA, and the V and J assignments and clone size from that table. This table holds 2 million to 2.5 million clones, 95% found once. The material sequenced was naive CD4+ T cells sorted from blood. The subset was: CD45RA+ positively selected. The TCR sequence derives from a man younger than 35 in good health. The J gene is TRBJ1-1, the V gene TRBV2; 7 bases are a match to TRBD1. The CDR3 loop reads CASSEGTGNTEAFF. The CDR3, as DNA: TGTGCCAGCAGTGAAGGGACAGGGAACACTGAAGCTTTCTTT.